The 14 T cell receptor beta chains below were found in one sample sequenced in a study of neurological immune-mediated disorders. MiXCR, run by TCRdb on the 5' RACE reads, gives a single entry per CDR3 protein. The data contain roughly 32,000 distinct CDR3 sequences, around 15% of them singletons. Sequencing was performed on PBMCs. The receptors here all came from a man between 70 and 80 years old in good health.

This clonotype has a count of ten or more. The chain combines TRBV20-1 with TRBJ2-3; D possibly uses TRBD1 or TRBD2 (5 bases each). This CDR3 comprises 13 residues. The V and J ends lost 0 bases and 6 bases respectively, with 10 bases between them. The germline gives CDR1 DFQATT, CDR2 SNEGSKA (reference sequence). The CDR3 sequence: CSARDGTMDTQYF. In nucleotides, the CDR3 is TGCAGTGCTAGAGACGGGACCATGGATACGCAGTATTTT.

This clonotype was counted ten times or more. The CDR3 bases are TGCAGTGCTAGAGATCTGACAGGACCCGAAGCTTTCTTT. Translated, it gives CSARDLTGPEAFF. V and J are TRBV20-1 and TRBJ1-1, with D possibly matching TRBD1 (6 bases). V was trimmed by 0 bases and J by 8 bases, leaving 13 bases between them. The germline CDR1 and CDR2 sequences are DFQATT and SNEGSKA (reference sequence). This CDR3 has 13 residues.

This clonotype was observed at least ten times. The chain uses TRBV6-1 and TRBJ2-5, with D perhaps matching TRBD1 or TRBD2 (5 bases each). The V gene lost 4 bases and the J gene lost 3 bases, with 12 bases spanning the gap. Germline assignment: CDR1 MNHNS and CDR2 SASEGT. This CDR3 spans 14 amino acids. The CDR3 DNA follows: TGTGCCAGCAGTGCCTATCGAGGGGAAGAGACCCAGTACTTC. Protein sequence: CASSAYRGEETQYF.

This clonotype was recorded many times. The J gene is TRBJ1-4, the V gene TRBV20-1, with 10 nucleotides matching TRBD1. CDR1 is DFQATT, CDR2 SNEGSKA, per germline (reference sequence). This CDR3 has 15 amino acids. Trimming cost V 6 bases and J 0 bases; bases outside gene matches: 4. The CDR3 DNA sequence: TGCAGTGCCCGACAGGGGGCAGCAACTAATGAAAAACTGTTTTTT. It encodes CSARQGAATNEKLFF.

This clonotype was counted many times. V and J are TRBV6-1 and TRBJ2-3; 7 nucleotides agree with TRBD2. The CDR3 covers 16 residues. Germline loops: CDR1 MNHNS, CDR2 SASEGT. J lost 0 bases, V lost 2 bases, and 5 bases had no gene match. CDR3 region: CASSEFGGGSTDTQYF. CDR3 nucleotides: TGTGCCAGCAGTGAATTCGGCGGGGGAAGCACAGATACGCAGTATTTT.

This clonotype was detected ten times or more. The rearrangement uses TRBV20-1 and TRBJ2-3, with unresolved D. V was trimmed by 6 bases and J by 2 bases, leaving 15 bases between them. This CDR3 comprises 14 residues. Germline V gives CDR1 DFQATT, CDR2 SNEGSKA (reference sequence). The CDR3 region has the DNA TGCAGTGCCTCTAGACTTGATTTCACAGATACGCAGTATTTT. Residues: CSASRLDFTDTQYF.

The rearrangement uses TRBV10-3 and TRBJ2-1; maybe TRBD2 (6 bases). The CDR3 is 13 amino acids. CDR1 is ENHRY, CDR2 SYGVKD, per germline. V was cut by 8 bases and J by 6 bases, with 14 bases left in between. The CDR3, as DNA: TGTGCCATCTTAGGCGGGACGAGCAATGAGCAGTTCTTC. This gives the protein CAILGGTSNEQFF.

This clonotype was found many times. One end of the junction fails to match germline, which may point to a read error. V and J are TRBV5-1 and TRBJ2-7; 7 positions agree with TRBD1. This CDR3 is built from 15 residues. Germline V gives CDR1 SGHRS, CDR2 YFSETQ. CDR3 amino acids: CASTLQTGISYEQYF. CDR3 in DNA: TGCGCCAGCACCTTGCAGACAGGGATTTCCTACGAGCAGTACTTC.

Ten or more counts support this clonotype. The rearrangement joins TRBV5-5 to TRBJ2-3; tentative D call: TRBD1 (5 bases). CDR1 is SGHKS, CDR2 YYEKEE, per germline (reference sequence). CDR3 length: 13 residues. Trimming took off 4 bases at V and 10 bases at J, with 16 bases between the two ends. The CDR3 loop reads CASSVGQSSAQYF. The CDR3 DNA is TGTGCCAGCAGCGTTGGACAAAGCAGCGCGCAGTATTTT.

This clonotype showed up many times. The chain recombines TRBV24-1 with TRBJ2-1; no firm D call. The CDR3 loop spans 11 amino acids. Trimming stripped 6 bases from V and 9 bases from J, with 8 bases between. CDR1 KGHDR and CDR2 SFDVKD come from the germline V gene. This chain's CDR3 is CATSYLSEQFF. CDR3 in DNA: TGTGCCACCAGTTACCTTTCTGAGCAGTTCTTC.

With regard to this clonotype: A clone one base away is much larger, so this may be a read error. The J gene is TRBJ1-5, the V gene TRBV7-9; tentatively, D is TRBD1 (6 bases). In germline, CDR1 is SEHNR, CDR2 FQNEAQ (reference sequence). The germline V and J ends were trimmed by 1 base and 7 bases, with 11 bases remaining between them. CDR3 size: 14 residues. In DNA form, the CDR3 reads TGTGCCAGCAGCTTAGAGGGGAGGGGGCAGCCCCAGCATTTT. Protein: CASSLEGRGQPQHF.

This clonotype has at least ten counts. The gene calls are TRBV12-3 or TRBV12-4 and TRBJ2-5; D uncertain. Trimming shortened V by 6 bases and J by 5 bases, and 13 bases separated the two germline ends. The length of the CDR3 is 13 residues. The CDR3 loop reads CASRTTLEETQYF. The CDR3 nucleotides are TGTGCCAGCAGAACCACCTTAGAGGAGACCCAGTACTTC.

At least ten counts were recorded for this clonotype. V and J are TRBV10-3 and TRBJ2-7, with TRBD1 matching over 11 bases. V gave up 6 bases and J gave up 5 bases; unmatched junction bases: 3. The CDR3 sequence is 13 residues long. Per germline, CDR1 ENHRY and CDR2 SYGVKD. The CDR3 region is CAISPGQGDEQYF. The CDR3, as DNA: TGTGCCATCAGCCCGGGACAGGGGGACGAGCAGTACTTC.

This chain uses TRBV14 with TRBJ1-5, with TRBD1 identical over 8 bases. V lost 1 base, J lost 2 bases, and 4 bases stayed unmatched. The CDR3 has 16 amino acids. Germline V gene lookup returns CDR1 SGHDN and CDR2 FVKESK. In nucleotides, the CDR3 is TGTGCCAGCAGCCAAGGAGGACAGGGTGGCAATCAGCCCCAGCATTTT. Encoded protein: CASSQGGQGGNQPQHF.